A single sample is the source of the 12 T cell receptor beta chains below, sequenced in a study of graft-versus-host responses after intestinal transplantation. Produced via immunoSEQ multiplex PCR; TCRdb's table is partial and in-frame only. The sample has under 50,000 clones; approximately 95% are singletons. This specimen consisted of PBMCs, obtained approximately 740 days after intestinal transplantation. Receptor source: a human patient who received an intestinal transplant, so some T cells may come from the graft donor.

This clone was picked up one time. The CDR3 coding sequence is TGCGCCAGCAGCTATTTATCTGGGACAGGGGACTACAATGAGCAGTTCTTC. It codes for CASSYLSGTGDYNEQFF. The rearrangement links TRBV5-1 to TRBJ2-1; 10 nucleotides line up with TRBD1. Trimming at V came to 3 bases and at J to 3 bases, leaving 9 bases not matched to a gene. The CDR3 runs 17 residues. In germline, CDR1 is SGHRS, CDR2 YFSETQ.

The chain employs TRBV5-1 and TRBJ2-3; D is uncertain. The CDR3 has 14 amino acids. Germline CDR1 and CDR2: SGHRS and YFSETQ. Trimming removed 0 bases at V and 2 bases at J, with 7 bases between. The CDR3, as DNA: TGCGCCAGCAGCTTGGGCGACAACACAGATACGCAGTATTTT. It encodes CASSLGDNTDTQYF.

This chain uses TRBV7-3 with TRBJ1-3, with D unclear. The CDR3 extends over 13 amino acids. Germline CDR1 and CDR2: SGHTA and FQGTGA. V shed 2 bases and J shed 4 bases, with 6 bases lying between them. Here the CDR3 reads CASSLFLGNTIYF. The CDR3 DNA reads TGTGCCAGCAGCTTATTCCTGGGAAACACCATATATTTT. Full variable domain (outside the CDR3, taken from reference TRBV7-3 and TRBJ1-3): GAGVSQTPSNKVTEKGKYVELRCDPISGHTALYWYRQSLGQGPEFLIYFQGTGAADDSGLPNDRFFAVRPEGSVSTLKIQRTERGDSAVYLCASSLFLGNTIYFGEGSWLTVV.

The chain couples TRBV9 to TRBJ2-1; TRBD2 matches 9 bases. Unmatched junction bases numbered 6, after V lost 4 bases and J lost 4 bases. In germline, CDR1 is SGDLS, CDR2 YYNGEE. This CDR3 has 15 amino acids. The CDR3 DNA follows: TGTGCCAGCAGCCCGATTAGCGGGGGATACAATGAGCAGTTCTTC. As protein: CASSPISGGYNEQFF.

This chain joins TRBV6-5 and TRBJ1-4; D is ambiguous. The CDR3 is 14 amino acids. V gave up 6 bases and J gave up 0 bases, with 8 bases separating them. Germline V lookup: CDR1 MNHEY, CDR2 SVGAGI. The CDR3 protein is CASRSRTTNEKLFF. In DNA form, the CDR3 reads TGTGCCAGCAGGTCCCGAACAACTAATGAAAAACTGTTTTTT.

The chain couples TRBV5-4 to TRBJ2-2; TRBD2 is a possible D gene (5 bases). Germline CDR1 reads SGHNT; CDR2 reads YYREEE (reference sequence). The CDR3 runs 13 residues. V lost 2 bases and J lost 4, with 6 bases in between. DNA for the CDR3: TGTGCCAGCAGCTTTGGAGGCACCGGGGAGCTGTTTTTT. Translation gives CASSFGGTGELFF.

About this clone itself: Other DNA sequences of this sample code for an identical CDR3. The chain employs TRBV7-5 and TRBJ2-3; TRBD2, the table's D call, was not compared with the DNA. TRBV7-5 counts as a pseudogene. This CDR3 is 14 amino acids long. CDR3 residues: CVRSLAGGTDTQYF. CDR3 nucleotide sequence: TGTGTCAGAAGCTTAGCGGGAGGCACAGATACGCAGTATTTT.

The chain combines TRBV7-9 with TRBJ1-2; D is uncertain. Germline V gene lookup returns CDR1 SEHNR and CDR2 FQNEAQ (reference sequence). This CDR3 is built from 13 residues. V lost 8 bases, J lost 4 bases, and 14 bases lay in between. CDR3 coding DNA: TGTGCCAGCGCCCGCGAACGTACCTATGGCTACACCTTC. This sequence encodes CASARERTYGYTF.

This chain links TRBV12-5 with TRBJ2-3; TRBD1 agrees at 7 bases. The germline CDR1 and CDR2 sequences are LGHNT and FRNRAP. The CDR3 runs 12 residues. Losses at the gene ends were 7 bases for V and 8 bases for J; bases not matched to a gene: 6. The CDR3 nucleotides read TGTGCTAGTGCCCCGGACAGGTCTACGCAGTATTTT. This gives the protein CASAPDRSTQYF.

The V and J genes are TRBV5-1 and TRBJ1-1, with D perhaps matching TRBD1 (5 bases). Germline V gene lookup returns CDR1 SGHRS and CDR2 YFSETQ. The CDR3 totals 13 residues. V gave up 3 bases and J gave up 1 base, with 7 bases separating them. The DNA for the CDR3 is TGCGCCAGCAGCTGGGGCTCGAACACTGAAGCTTTCTTT. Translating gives CASSWGSNTEAFF.

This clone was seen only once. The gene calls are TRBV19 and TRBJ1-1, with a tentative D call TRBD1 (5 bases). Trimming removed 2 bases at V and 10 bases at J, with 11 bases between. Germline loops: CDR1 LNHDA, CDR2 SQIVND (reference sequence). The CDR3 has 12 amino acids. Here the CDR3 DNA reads TGTGCCAGTAGTATAATAGGGCAGGGAGCTTTCTTT. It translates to CASSIIGQGAFF.

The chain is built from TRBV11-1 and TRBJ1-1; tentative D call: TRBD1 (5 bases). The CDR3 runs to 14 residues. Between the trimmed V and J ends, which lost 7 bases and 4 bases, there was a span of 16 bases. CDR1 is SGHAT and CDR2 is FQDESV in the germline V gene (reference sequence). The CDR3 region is CASTFPPGGTEAFF. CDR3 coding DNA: TGTGCCAGCACTTTTCCCCCTGGGGGCACTGAAGCTTTCTTT.